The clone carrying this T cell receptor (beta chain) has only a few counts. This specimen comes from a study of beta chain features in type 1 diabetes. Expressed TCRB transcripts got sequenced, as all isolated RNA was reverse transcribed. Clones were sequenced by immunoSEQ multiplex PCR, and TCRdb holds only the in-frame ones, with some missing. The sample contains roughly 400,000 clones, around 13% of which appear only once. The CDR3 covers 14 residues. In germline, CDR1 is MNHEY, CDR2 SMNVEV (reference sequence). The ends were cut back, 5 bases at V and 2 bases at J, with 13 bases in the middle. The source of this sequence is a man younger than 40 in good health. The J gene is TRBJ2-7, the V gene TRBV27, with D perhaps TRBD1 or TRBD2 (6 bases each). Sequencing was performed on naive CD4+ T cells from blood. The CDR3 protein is CASSRGDVTYEQYF. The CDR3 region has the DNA TGTGCCAGCAGTAGGGGGGACGTAACCTACGAGCAGTACTTC.